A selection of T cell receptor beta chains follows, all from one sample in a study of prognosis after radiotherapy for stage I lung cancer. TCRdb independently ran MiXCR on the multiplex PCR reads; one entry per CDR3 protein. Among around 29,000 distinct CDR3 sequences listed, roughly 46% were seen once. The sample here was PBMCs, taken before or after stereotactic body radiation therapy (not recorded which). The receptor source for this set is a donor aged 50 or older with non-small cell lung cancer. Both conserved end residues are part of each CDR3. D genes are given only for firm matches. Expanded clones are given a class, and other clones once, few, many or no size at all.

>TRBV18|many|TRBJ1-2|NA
CASSPDGNYGYTF
TGTGCCAGCTCCCCGGACGGGAACTATGGCTACACCTTC
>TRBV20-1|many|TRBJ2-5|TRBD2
CSAGPSGGRQETQYF
TGCAGTGCGGGCCCCTCCGGCGGGAGACAAGAGACCCAGTACTTC
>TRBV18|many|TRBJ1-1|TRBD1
CASSPGQGGNTEAFF
TGTGCCAGCTCACCGGGACAGGGTGGAAACACTGAAGCTTTCTTT
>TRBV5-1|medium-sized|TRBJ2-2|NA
CASSQGTTYTGELFF
TGCGCCAGCAGCCAGGGGACTACCTACACCGGGGAGCTGTTTTTT
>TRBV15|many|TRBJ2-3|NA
CATSRVFPTDTQYF
TGTGCCACCAGCAGAGTATTCCCCACAGATACGCAGTATTTT
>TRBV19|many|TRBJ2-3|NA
CASSITGVTDTQYF
TGTGCCAGTAGTATAACCGGAGTCACAGATACGCAGTATTTT
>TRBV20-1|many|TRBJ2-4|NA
CSASSGGPAKNIQYF
TGCAGTGCTAGTTCCGGGGGGCCAGCCAAAAACATTCAGTACTTC
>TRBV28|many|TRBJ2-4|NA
CASSPRGAAKNIQYF
TGTGCCAGCAGCCCGCGGGGTGCGGCCAAAAACATTCAGTACTTC
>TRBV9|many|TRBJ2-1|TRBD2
CASSVRGGRGLAFNEQFF
TGTGCCAGCAGCGTGAGAGGGGGGCGGGGACTAGCGTTCAATGAGCAGTTCTTC
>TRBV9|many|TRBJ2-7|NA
CASSVEDSYEQYF
TGTGCCAGCAGCGTAGAGGACTCGTACGAGCAGTACTTC
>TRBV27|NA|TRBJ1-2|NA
CASSFGAGFGGYTF
TGTGCCAGCAGTTTCGGGGCAGGGTTTGGGGGCTACACCTTC
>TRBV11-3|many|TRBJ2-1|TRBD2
CASSTTLAGGDNEQFF
TGTGCCAGCAGCACCACACTAGCGGGGGGCGACAATGAGCAGTTCTTC
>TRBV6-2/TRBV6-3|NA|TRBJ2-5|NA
CASSPLVAVGQETQYF
TGTGCCAGCAGTCCCTTAGTAGCGGTGGGGCAAGAGACCCAGTACTTC
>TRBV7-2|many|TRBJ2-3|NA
CASRVQGYSTDTQYF
TGTGCCAGCAGGGTACAGGGTTACAGCACAGATACGCAGTATTTT
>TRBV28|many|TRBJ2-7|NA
CASMVGIGYEQYF
TGTGCCAGCATGGTCGGGATTGGGTACGAGCAGTACTTC
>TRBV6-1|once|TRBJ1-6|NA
CASIWAPRGNSSLQF
TGTGCCAGCATTTGGGCCCCCCGGGGTAATTCATCCCTCCAATTT
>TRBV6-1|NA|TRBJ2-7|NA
CASSELTGPYEQYF
TGTGCCAGCAGTGAGTTGACAGGACCCTACGAGCAGTACTTC
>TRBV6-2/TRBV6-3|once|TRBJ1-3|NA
CASSEDQGVLGNTIYF
TGTGCCAGCAGTGAAGACCAGGGCGTACTTGGAAACACCATATATTTT
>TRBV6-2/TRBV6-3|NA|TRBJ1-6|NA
CASGNQQGKGSPLHF
TGTGCCAGCGGTAATCAACAGGGAAAAGGTTCACCCCTCCACTTT
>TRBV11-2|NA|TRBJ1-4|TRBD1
CASSSTTGSIYEKLFF
TGTGCCAGCAGCTCCACGACAGGGAGTATTTATGAAAAACTGTTTTTT
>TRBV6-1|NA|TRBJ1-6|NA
CASSERGRNNSPLHF
TGTGCCAGCAGTGAACGGGGGAGGAATAATTCACCCCTCCACTTT
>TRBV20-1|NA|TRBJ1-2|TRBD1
CSATLTGGVVRGYTF
TGCAGTGCGACCCTGACAGGGGGCGTTGTTCGAGGCTACACCTTC
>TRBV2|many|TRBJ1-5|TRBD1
CASRGQGVQPQHF
TGTGCCAGCAGAGGACAGGGGGTTCAGCCCCAGCATTTT
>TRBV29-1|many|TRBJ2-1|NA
CSVEAFNRGLSGASEQFF
TGCAGCGTTGAAGCCTTTAACAGGGGCCTTAGCGGGGCCTCTGAGCAGTTCTTC
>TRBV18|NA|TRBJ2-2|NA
CASSHETGGEELFF
TGTGCCAGCTCACACGAGACAGGTGGCGAGGAGCTGTTTTTT
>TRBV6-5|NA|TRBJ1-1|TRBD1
CASSFGQGNTEAFF
TGTGCCAGCAGTTTCGGACAGGGGAACACTGAAGCTTTCTTT
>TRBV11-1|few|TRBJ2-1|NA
CASSLNPGRNEQFF
TGTGCCAGCAGCTTAAATCCGGGTCGGAATGAGCAGTTCTTC
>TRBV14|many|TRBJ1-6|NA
CASSVTENSPLHF
TGTGCCAGCAGCGTGACAGAGAATTCACCCCTCCACTTT